This T cell receptor beta chain was identified during a study of technical replicates of blood from four donors. Repertoires were generated with immunoSEQ multiplex PCR, while TCRdb's copy carries only in-frame clones and drops some. The repertoire holds about 75,000 clones, with approximately 96% as singletons. This CDR3 spans 16 amino acids. Germline lookup yields CDR1 MDHEN and CDR2 SYDVKM. The trim removed 6 bases at V and 3 bases at J, leaving 9 bases unmatched. Sequencing was performed on T cells isolated from PBMCs. This chain joins TRBV28 and TRBJ2-7, with TRBD2 matching over 12 bases. The sequence derives from a human donor in good health. CDR3 protein: CASSRLTSGRLYEQYF. In DNA form, the CDR3 reads TGTGCCAGCAGCCGCTTGACTAGCGGGAGACTCTACGAGCAGTACTTC.